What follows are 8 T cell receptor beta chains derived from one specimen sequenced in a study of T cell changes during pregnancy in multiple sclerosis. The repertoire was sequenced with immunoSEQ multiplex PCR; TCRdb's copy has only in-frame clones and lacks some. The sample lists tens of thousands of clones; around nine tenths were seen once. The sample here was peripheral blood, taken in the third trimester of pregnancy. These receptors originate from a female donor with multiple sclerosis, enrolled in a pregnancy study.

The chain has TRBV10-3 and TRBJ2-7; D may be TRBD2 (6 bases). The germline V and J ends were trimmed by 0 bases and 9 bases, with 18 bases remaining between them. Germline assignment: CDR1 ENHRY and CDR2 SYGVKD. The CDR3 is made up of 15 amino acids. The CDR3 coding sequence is TGTGCCATCAGTGAGTCTACTACTAGCACCAACGGGCAGTACTTC. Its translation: CAISESTTSTNGQYF.

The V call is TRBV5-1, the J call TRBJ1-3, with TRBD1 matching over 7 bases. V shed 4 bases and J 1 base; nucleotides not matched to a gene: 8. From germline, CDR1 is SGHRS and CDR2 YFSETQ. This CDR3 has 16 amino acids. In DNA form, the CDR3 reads TGCGCCAGCAGCCGCGACAGGGCCTCGTCTGGAAACACCATATATTTT. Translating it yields CASSRDRASSGNTIYF.

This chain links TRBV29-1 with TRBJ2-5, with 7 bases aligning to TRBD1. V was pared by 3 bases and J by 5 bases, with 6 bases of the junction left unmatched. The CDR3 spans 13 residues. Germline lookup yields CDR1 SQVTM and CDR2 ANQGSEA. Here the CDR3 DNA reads TGCAGCGTTGATAGGGGGCGGCAGGAGACCCAGTACTTC. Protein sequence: CSVDRGRQETQYF.

DNA for the CDR3: TGTGCCAGCGGACCCGATGGGGGGGGTACGCAGTATTTT. It encodes CASGPDGGGTQYF. This rearrangement joins TRBV2 to TRBJ2-3; 7 bases map to TRBD2. Germline values: CDR1 SNHLY, CDR2 FYNNEI. CDR3 size: 13 residues. V gave up 8 bases and J gave up 8 bases; unmatched junction bases: 10.

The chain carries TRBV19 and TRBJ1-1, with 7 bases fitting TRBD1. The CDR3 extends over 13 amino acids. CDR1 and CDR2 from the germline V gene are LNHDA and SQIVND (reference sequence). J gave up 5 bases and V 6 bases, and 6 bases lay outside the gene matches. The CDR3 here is CASSGQEETEAFF. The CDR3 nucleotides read TGTGCCAGTAGCGGACAGGAAGAAACTGAAGCTTTCTTT.

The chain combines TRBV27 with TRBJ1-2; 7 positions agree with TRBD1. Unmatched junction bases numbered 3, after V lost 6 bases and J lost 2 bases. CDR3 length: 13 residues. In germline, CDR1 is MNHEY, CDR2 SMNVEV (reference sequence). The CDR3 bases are TGTGCCAGCAGGCCACAGGGGAACTATGGCTACACCTTC. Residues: CASRPQGNYGYTF.

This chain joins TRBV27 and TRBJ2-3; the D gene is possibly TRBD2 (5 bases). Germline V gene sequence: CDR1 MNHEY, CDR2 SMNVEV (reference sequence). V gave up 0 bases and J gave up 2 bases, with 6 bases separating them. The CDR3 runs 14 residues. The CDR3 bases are TGTGCCAGCAGTTTATCCCGGGACACAGATACGCAGTATTTT. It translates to CASSLSRDTDTQYF.

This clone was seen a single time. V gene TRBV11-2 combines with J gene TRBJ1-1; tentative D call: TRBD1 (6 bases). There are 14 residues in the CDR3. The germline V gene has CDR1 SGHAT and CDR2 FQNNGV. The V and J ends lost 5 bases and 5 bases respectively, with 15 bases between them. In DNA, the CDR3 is TGTGCCAGCAGCCATCGGGGGGGCGATACTGAAGCTTTCTTT. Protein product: CASSHRGGDTEAFF.